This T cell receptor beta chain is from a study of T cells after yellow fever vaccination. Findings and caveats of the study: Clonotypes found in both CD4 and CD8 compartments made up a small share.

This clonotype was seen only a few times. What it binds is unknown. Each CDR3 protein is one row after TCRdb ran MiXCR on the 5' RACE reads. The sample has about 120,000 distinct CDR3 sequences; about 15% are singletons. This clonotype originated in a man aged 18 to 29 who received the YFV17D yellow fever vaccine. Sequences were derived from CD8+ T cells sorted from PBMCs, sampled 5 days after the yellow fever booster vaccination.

The CDR3 DNA reads as TGTGCCTGGACTCTTGACCCCGGGCCTTACGGGACCCAGTACTTC. Translation gives CAWTLDPGPYGTQYF. V gene TRBV30 combines with J gene TRBJ2-5; D is ambiguous. Germline lookup yields CDR1 GTSNPN and CDR2 SVGIG (reference sequence). V lost 4 bases to trimming and J lost 7 bases, with 22 bases between them. This CDR3 has 15 residues.